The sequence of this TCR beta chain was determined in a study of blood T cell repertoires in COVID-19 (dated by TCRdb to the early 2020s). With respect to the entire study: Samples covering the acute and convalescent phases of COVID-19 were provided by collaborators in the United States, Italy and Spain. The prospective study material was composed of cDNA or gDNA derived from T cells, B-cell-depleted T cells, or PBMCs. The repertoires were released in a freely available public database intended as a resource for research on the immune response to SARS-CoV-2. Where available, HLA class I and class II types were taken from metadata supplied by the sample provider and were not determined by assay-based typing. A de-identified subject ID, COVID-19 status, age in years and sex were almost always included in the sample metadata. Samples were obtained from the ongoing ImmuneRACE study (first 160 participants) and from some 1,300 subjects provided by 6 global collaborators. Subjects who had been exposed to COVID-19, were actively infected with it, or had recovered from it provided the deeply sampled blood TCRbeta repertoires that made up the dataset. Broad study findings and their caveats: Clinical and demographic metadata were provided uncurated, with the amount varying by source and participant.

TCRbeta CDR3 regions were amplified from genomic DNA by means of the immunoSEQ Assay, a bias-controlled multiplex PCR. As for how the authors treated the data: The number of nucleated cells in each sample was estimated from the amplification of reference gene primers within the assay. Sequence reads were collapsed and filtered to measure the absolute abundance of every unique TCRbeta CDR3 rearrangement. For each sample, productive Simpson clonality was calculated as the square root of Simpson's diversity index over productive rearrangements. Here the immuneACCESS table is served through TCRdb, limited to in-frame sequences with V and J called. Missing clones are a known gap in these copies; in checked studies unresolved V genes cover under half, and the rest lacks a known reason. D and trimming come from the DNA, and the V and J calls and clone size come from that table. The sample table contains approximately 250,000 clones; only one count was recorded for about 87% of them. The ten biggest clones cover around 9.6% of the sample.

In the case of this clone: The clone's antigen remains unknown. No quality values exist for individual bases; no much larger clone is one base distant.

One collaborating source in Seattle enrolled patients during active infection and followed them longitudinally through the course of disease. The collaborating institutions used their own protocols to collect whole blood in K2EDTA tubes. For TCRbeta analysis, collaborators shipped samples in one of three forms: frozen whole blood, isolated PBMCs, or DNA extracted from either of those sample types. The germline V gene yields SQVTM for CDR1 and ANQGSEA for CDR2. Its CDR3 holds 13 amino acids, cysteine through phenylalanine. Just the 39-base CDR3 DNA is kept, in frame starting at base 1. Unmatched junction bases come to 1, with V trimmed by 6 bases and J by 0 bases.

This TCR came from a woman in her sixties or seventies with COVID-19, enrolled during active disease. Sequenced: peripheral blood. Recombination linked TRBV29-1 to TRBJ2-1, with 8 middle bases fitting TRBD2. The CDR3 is CSVGGVSYNEQFF. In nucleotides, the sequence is TGCAGCGTCGGGGGGGTCTCCTACAATGAGCAGTTCTTC.